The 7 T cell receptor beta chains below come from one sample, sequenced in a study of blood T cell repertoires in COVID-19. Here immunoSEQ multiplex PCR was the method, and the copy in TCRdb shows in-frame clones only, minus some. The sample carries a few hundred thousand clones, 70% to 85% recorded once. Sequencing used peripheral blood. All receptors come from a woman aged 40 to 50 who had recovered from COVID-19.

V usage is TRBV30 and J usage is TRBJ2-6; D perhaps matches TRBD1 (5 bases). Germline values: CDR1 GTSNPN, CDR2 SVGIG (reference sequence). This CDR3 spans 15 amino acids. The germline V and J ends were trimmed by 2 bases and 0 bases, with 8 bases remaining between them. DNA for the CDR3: TGTGCCTGGAGTCAGGACAACTCTGGGGCCAACGTCCTGACTTTC. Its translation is CAWSQDNSGANVLTF.

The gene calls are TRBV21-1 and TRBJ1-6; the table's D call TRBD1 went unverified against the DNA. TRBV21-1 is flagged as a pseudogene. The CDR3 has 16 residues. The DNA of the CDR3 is TGTGCCAGCAGCAAGATAAGGGGTCGGAACGATTCACCCCTCCACTTT. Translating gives CASSKIRGRNDSPLHF.

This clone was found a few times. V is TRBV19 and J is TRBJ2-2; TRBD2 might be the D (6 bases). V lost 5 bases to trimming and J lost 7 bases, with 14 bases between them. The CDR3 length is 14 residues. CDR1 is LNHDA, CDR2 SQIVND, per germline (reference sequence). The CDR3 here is CASSEGLQSGELFF. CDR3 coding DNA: TGTGCCAGTAGTGAGGGACTCCAGAGCGGGGAGCTGTTTTTT.

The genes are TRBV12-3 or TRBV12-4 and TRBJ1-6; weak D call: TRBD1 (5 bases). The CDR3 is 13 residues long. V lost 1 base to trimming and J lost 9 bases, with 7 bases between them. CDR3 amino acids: CASSLEQGSPLHF. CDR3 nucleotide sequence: TGTGCCAGCAGTTTAGAGCAGGGTTCACCCCTCCACTTT.

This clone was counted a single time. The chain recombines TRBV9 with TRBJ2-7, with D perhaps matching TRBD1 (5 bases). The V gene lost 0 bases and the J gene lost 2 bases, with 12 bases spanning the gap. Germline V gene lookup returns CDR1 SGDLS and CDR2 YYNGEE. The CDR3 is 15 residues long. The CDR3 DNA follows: TGTGCCAGCAGCGTAGTTCCCAGGGTAGCCTACGAGCAGTACTTC. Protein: CASSVVPRVAYEQYF.

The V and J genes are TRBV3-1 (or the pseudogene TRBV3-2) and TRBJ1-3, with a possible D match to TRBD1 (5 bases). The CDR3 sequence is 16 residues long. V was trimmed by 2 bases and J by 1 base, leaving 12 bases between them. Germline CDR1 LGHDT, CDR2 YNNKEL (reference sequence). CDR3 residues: CASSQMGLLSGNTIYF. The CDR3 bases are TGTGCCAGCAGCCAAATGGGACTCCTATCTGGAAACACCATATATTTT.

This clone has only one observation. The DNA of the CDR3 is TGTGCCAGCAGCCTGGACAGGTTCCCTGAAGCTTTCTTT. Its protein is CASSLDRFPEAFF. V usage is TRBV5-6 and J usage is TRBJ1-1; 7 nucleotides align to TRBD1. The V segment lost 4 bases and the J segment 6 bases; nucleotides outside the gene matches: 6. CDR1 is SGHDT and CDR2 is YYEEEE in the germline V gene. The length of the CDR3 is 13 residues.